Reported below is one T cell receptor beta chain. Generated by immunoSEQ multiplex PCR, the TCRdb table keeps only in-frame clones and is missing some. The data hold approximately 58,000 clones, with more than 75% observed a single time. This entry comes from a study of control samples from healthy donors and cancer patients. This CDR3 has 15 amino acids. Trimming took off 3 bases at V and 5 bases at J, with 16 bases between the two ends. From germline, CDR1 is SGHTA and CDR2 FQGNSA. The sample taken for sequencing was PBMCs. The genes are TRBV7-2 and TRBJ1-1, with D possibly TRBD1 on 5 matching bases. The origin of this receptor is a woman aged 60-75 years with lung cancer. In nucleotides, the CDR3 is TGTGCCAGCAGCTTGGGGGGTCCTGGAGGAACTGAAGCTTTCTTT. This codes for CASSLGGPGGTEAFF.